These T cell receptor beta chains were read from a single sample in a study of STAT5B mutations in CD4+ large granular lymphocyte leukemia. Repertoires were generated with immunoSEQ multiplex PCR, while TCRdb's copy carries only in-frame clones and drops some. The sample includes about 50,000 clones, about 80% seen only once; the top ten take about 0.35%. The sequenced material came from CD4+ T cells from blood buffy coats. All receptors derive from a human donor in good health. CDR3s include the opening cysteine and the closing phenylalanine or tryptophan. The D gene is left open where the match is weak. Clone size is shown for a subset of rows, as once, few, many or a class of expanded clone.

abundance	v_gene	d_gene	j_gene	CDR3nt	CDR3aa
.	TRBV2	.	TRBJ2-1	TGTGCCAGCAGGGGGACTCTAATCTACAATGAGCAGTTCTTC	CASRGTLIYNEQFF
once	TRBV29-1	.	TRBJ1-1	TGCAGCGTTGAACAGCGTCAGGGCGGCACTGAAGCTTTCTTT	CSVEQRQGGTEAFF
.	TRBV18	TRBD1	TRBJ1-2	TGTGCCAGCTCACTATCGGGACAGGGGAACGACTATGGCTACACCTTC	CASSLSGQGNDYGYTF
few	TRBV7-3	TRBD1	TRBJ1-2	TGTGCCAGCAGCTTAACAGGGGCAGGGGGCGCGAGTGGCTACACCTTC	CASSLTGAGGASGYTF
.	TRBV19	TRBD2	TRBJ2-7	TGTGCCAGTAGACCTTCAGCGGGGGGTCCCGGGGAGCAGTACTTC	CASRPSAGGPGEQYF
.	TRBV6-6	TRBD2	TRBJ2-7	TGTGCCAGCAGTCCGACTAGCGGGGGCTACGAGCAGTACTTC	CASSPTSGGYEQYF
.	TRBV29-1	.	TRBJ1-2	TGCAGCGTTGACCTTCGGACGGGCCCAAACTATGGCTACACCTTC	CSVDLRTGPNYGYTF
.	TRBV9	TRBD1	TRBJ2-3	TGTGCCAGCAGCGTAGTAGGACAGGGCGGAGATACGCAGTATTTT	CASSVVGQGGDTQYF
.	TRBV11-3	TRBD1	TRBJ2-1	TGTGCCAGCAGCTTAATGGGACAGGGGAGAAATGAGCAGTTCTTC	CASSLMGQGRNEQFF
.	TRBV7-9	TRBD2	TRBJ2-7	TGTGCCAGCAGCCCGAGGTCTAGCGGGAGAGGCTTCGAGCAGTACTTC	CASSPRSSGRGFEQYF
.	TRBV30	.	TRBJ1-4	TGTGCCTTGGATCGGGGACCTAATGAAAAACTGTTTTTT	CALDRGPNEKLFF
few	TRBV4-1	TRBD1	TRBJ1-2	TGCGCCAGCAGCCAAGAGACAGGGAATAACTATGGCTACACCTTC	CASSQETGNNYGYTF
.	TRBV4-2	.	TRBJ1-4	TGTGCCAGCAGCCAGGGCCGACAGACAACTAATGAAAAACTGTTTTTT	CASSQGRQTTNEKLFF
.	TRBV6-5	.	TRBJ2-1	TGTGCCAGCAGTTACGAGGGAAATGAGCAGTTCTTC	CASSYEGNEQFF
.	TRBV10-2	TRBD2	TRBJ2-1	TGCGCCAGCAGTGAGCTTGCGGGGGCCTACAATGAGCAGTTCTTC	CASSELAGAYNEQFF
once	TRBV11-2	TRBD1	TRBJ1-5	TGTGCCAGCAGCTTAGACCGGGTGGGACAGGGGGCTAGACAGCCCCAGCATTTT	CASSLDRVGQGARQPQHF
.	TRBV5-1	.	TRBJ1-1	TGCGCCAGCAGCTTGGATTTTGCGATGAACACTGAAGCTTTCTTT	CASSLDFAMNTEAFF
.	TRBV2	TRBD2	TRBJ2-7	TGTGCCAGCAGTGAAGATAGCGGGATGTACGAGCAGTACTTC	CASSEDSGMYEQYF
.	TRBV6-1	TRBD1	TRBJ1-1	TGTGCCAGCAGGGAAATGGACAGGGCCAACACTGAAGCTTTCTTT	CASREMDRANTEAFF
.	TRBV29-1	.	TRBJ2-5	TGCGGCGTTGAAGGGTTCGGACAGCAAGAGACCCAGTACTTC	CGVEGFGQQETQYF
.	TRBV5-1	.	TRBJ1-1	TGCGCCAGCAGCTTGGCCAGGCAGGGGCAGAACACTGAAGCTTTCTTT	CASSLARQGQNTEAFF
.	TRBV11-2	.	TRBJ2-7	TGTGCCAGCAGCGGACTCGGCTACGAGCAGTACTTC	CASSGLGYEQYF
.	TRBV2	.	TRBJ2-5	TGTGCCAGCAGTGAAGCAGAGACCCAGTACTTC	CASSEAETQYF
few	TRBV10-1	.	TRBJ2-5	TGCGCCAGCAGTTTGGTGAGGGGAGAGACCCAGTACTTC	CASSLVRGETQYF
.	TRBV12-5	.	TRBJ1-2	TGTGCTAGTGGTTTGGTATCCGGGACCCAACTACTCTATGGCTACACCTTC	CASGLVSGTQLLYGYTF
.	TRBV7-3	.	TRBJ1-5	TGTGCCAGCAGCTTCGAGGATCAGCCCCAGCATTTT	CASSFEDQPQHF
.	TRBV7-9	.	TRBJ1-3	TGTGCCAGCAGCTCCAGGGACTCTGGAAACACCATATATTTT	CASSSRDSGNTIYF
.	TRBV18	.	TRBJ2-7	TGTGCCAGCTCACCTAGACAGGTTAACAACGAGCAGTACTTC	CASSPRQVNNEQYF
.	TRBV10-3	.	TRBJ1-4	TGTGCCATCAGTGAGTCTGTCGTTAGGCAGGAAAAACTGTTTTTT	CAISESVVRQEKLFF
.	TRBV9	TRBD2	TRBJ2-7	TGTGCCAGCAGCGCCGCTAGCGGGAGGTGGTACGAGCAGTACTTC	CASSAASGRWYEQYF
once	TRBV7-6	TRBD1	TRBJ2-3	TGTGCCAGCAGCTCCCCGTGGCAGGACAGGAGCACAGATACGCAGTATTTT	CASSSPWQDRSTDTQYF
.	TRBV9	.	TRBJ2-3	TGTGCCAGCAGCCCCCAGCCGACGGGGACAGATACGCAGTATTTT	CASSPQPTGTDTQYF
.	TRBV5-1	TRBD1	TRBJ1-2	TGCGCCAGCAGCCTGGGACAGGACATCGCGTATAACTATGGCTACACCTTC	CASSLGQDIAYNYGYTF
.	TRBV7-9	.	TRBJ2-7	TGTGCCAGCAGCCCCTACACCGGAGGGGAGCAGTACTTC	CASSPYTGGEQYF
.	TRBV19	.	TRBJ1-5	TGTGCCAGTAGTGGGGACCCGGGGGCGCGCAATCAGCCCCAGCATTTT	CASSGDPGARNQPQHF
once	TRBV27	.	TRBJ1-4	TGTGCCAGCAGTTTATCGACAGTCCCAGAAAAACTGTTTTTT	CASSLSTVPEKLFF
.	TRBV7-6	TRBD2	TRBJ2-2	TGTGCCAGCAGCCTAGTACTAGCGGGGGTCACCGGGGAGCTGTTTTTT	CASSLVLAGVTGELFF
.	TRBV5-4	TRBD1	TRBJ2-7	TGTGCCAGCAGCCGGACAGGGACTTCGGGCTACGAGCAGTACTTC	CASSRTGTSGYEQYF
.	TRBV5-4	TRBD2	TRBJ2-2	TGTGCCAGCAGCCTGGGACTAACGAACACCGGGGAGCTGTTTTTT	CASSLGLTNTGELFF
.	TRBV5-5	.	TRBJ2-1	TGTGCCAGCAGCTTGGCGGACAGCTTAGCTGAGCAGTTCTTC	CASSLADSLAEQFF
.	TRBV4-1	TRBD1	TRBJ2-2	TGCGCCAGCGCTCCGGGACAGGGGACCGGGGAGCTGTTTTTT	CASAPGQGTGELFF
.	TRBV6-1	TRBD1	TRBJ1-5	TGTGCCAGCAGTGAAGCGACAGGGGGCGACAATCAGCCCCAGCATTTT	CASSEATGGDNQPQHF
.	TRBV18	.	TRBJ1-2	TGTGCCAGCTCACCAGCAGGGCTTGAAGGCTACACCTTC	CASSPAGLEGYTF
.	TRBV7-7	TRBD2	TRBJ2-2	TGTGCCAGCAGCCAAATAGCGGGAGACCTCACCGGGGAGCTGTTTTTT	CASSQIAGDLTGELFF
.	TRBV6-1	.	TRBJ1-4	TGTGCCAGCAGTGGCGATTGGGGAGGAGAAAAACTGTTTTTT	CASSGDWGGEKLFF
.	TRBV19	TRBD1	TRBJ2-3	TGTGCCAGTAGTATGGGCAGGGGGCTCTTAATTCTTACAGATACGCAGTATTTT	CASSMGRGLLILTDTQYF
.	TRBV5-1	.	TRBJ2-3	TGCGCCAGCAGGTTGGGGGGGGCCAGCACAGATACGCAGTATTTT	CASRLGGASTDTQYF
once	TRBV9	.	TRBJ2-2	TGTGCCAGCAGCGTAGAGTGGGACAAGAACACCGGGGAGCTGTTTTTT	CASSVEWDKNTGELFF
.	TRBV5-4	.	TRBJ1-2	TGTGCCAGCAGAGGAATCGGGGCCCTTGGCTACACCTTC	CASRGIGALGYTF
.	TRBV4-1	.	TRBJ2-5	TGCGCCAGCAGCCAAGAGGAATATCGGACCCAGTACTTC	CASSQEEYRTQYF
.	TRBV2	TRBD1	TRBJ2-7	TGTGCCAGCAGCTTCGGACAGGGCTACGAGCAGTACTTC	CASSFGQGYEQYF
.	TRBV6-5	.	TRBJ1-1	TGTGCCAGCAGTTCGATCGAGGCTGAAGCTTTCTTT	CASSSIEAEAFF
once	TRBV28	.	TRBJ1-2	TGTGCCAGCAGACCCACAGGGCTGAACTATGGCTACACCTTC	CASRPTGLNYGYTF
.	TRBV9	TRBD2	TRBJ2-1	TGTGCCAGCAGCCCCGGACTAGCGGGAGCCGGTGAGCAGTTCTTC	CASSPGLAGAGEQFF
.	TRBV27	.	TRBJ2-7	TGTGCCAGCAGTTTATACCTACCCCACGAGCAGTACTTC	CASSLYLPHEQYF
few	TRBV7-2	.	TRBJ2-7	TGTGCCAGCAGCTTAGCGCAGTCCTACGAGCAGTACTTC	CASSLAQSYEQYF